This entry lists 24 T cell receptor beta chains sequenced from one sample in a study of long-term antiretroviral therapy in people with HIV (dated by TCRdb to the early 2020s). The immunoSEQ hsTCRB v3.0 assay was used at survey level resolution for TRB variable region sequencing. Held by TCRdb, this immuneACCESS table contains in-frame sequences only and omits some clones. Under half of the omission traces to an unresolved V gene where checked; the cause of the rest is unknown. This sample lists roughly 32,000 clones; over 75% were detected once. The top ten clones comprise about 4.3% of the sample. This specimen was unsorted PBMCs, taken approximately 3.5 years after starting antiretroviral therapy. These receptors originate from a man aged 18 to 30 with HIV.

The rearrangement links TRBV27 to TRBJ2-7; D remains unclear. The germline gives CDR1 MNHEY, CDR2 SMNVEV (reference sequence). The CDR3 consists of 15 residues. The V and J ends lost 5 bases and 2 bases respectively, with 16 bases between them. The CDR3 sequence is CASSPSQAVAYEQYF. The CDR3, as DNA: TGTGCCAGCAGTCCCTCCCAAGCCGTCGCCTACGAGCAGTACTTC.

J is TRBJ1-1 and V is TRBV21-1. TRBV21-1 is described as a pseudogene. The CDR3 is 15 amino acids. DNA for the CDR3: TGTGCCAGCAGCAAAGATGAGCGCTTGTGGACTGAAGCTTTCTTT. Protein: CASSKDERLWTEAFF.

The J gene is TRBJ1-4, the V gene TRBV5-6, with TRBD1 as a possible D gene (5 bases). The CDR3 loop spans 14 amino acids. The germline V gene has CDR1 SGHDT and CDR2 YYEEEE. V shed 2 bases and J shed 6 bases, with 11 bases lying between them. The CDR3 DNA reads as TGTGCCAGCAGCTTCGGTCGGGGGTATGAAAAACTGTTTTTT. Its protein product is CASSFGRGYEKLFF.

The genes are TRBV5-6 and TRBJ1-2; 8 positions agree with TRBD1. J was trimmed by 3 bases and V by 4 bases; bases with no gene match: 8. The CDR3 sequence is 15 residues long. The germline V gene encodes CDR1 SGHDT and CDR2 YYEEEE. The CDR3: CASSPRTGSHYGYTF. In nucleotides, the CDR3 is TGTGCCAGCAGCCCCCGGACAGGGTCACACTATGGCTACACCTTC.

The rearrangement uses TRBV7-9 and TRBJ2-5, with 7 nucleotides matching TRBD1. This CDR3 has 12 residues. CDR1 is SEHNR and CDR2 is FQNEAQ in the germline V gene (reference sequence). The J segment lost 1 base and the V segment lost 10 bases, leaving 3 bases of the junction unmatched. The CDR3 DNA is TGTGCCACGACAGGGTCCCAAGAGACCCAGTACTTC. Its protein product is CATTGSQETQYF.

The J gene is TRBJ2-3, the V gene TRBV4-3; tentatively, D is TRBD1 or TRBD2 (5 bases each). The CDR3 totals 14 residues. Trimming left V 4 bases short and J 7 bases short, with 15 bases between. Germline lookup yields CDR1 LGHNA and CDR2 YSLEER. CDR3: CASSRQRGDHTQYF. As DNA, the CDR3 is TGCGCCAGCAGCCGGCAGAGGGGAGATCATACGCAGTATTTT.

The genes are TRBV7-9 and TRBJ2-7, with no clear D. V dropped 1 base and J dropped 3 bases, with 7 bases sitting between them. The CDR3 loop spans 13 amino acids. CDR1 SEHNR and CDR2 FQNEAQ come from the germline V gene (reference sequence). CDR3 residues: CASSLGPHYEQYF. CDR3 DNA sequence: TGTGCCAGCAGCTTAGGCCCCCACTACGAGCAGTACTTC.

The chain uses TRBV28 and TRBJ2-1; 11 nucleotides agree with TRBD2. The CDR3 is 18 residues long. Trimming removed 3 bases from V and 3 bases from J; junction bases left unmatched: 10. Germline-derived CDR1 and CDR2 are MDHEN and SYDVKM. CDR3 DNA sequence: TGTGCCAGCAGTTTTATCCGAATCCTAGCGGGAGGCTACAATGAGCAGTTCTTC. This sequence encodes CASSFIRILAGGYNEQFF.

V and J are TRBV6-1 and TRBJ2-7, with a possible D match to TRBD1 (5 bases). Deletions cut 1 base from V and 2 bases from J, with 6 bases between. The CDR3 extends over 13 amino acids. Germline loops: CDR1 MNHNS, CDR2 SASEGT. This CDR3 is CASSEVGAYEQYF. In nucleotides, the CDR3 is TGTGCCAGCAGTGAAGTAGGGGCCTACGAGCAGTACTTC.

The chain uses TRBV7-6 and TRBJ2-7; the D gene could be TRBD1 or TRBD2 (5 bases each). Germline assignment: CDR1 SGHVS and CDR2 FNYEAQ. The CDR3 extends over 14 amino acids. Deletions cut 6 bases from V and 2 bases from J, with 14 bases between. CDR3 loop: CASSPGTGAYEQYF. The CDR3 DNA sequence: TGTGCCAGCAGTCCCGGGACCGGGGCCTACGAGCAGTACTTC. The full variable domain, completed using reference TRBV7-6 and TRBJ2-7, is GAGVSQSPRYKVTKRGQDVALRCDPISGHVSLYWYRQALGQGPEFLTYFNYEAQQDKSGLPNDRFSAERPEGSISTLTIQRTEQRDSAMYRCASSPGTGAYEQYFGPGTRLTVT.

V usage is TRBV19 and J usage is TRBJ1-3; no definite D call. V lost 6 bases and J lost 4, with 7 bases in between. The germline gives CDR1 LNHDA, CDR2 SQIVND (reference sequence). The CDR3 spans 12 residues. The CDR3 loop is CASRPNGNTIYF. The DNA for the CDR3 is TGTGCCAGTAGGCCAAACGGAAACACCATATATTTT.

This chain uses TRBV2 with TRBJ2-1; D is undetermined. The CDR3 consists of 16 residues. V was trimmed by 3 bases and J by 1 base, leaving 13 bases between them. From germline, CDR1 is SNHLY and CDR2 FYNNEI. The CDR3 protein is CASSESWQLSYNEQFF. Written as DNA, the CDR3 is TGTGCCAGCAGTGAGAGCTGGCAACTTTCCTACAATGAGCAGTTCTTC.

This chain joins TRBV29-1 and TRBJ2-1, with D uncertain. The CDR3 covers 14 residues. Germline CDR1 reads SQVTM; CDR2 reads ANQGSEA. Trimming left V 6 bases short and J 9 bases short, with 21 bases between. The CDR3 sequence is CSVVGARRGAEQFF. CDR3 nucleotide sequence: TGCAGCGTCGTTGGAGCGCGTCGCGGAGCTGAGCAGTTCTTC.

As regards this clone: Sequence at one end of the junction differs from germline and may be a read error. The chain combines TRBV7-7 with TRBJ2-7; no clear D. There are 14 residues in the CDR3. Germline lookup yields CDR1 SSHAT and CDR2 FNYEAQ (reference sequence). CDR3 nucleotides: TGTGCTAGCAGCCCCCTCGGCGGACCCTACGAGCAGTACTTC. This codes for CASSPLGGPYEQYF.

The chain has TRBV25-1 and TRBJ2-7; 8 nucleotides agree with TRBD1. The CDR3 contains 15 residues. V lost 3 bases, J lost 3 bases, and 7 bases stayed unmatched. Germline loops: CDR1 MGHDK, CDR2 SYGVNS. In DNA form, the CDR3 reads TGTGCCAGCAGTGAGGACAGGGAATTGGTCTACGAGCAGTACTTC. It specifies CASSEDRELVYEQYF.

V is TRBV4-1 and J is TRBJ1-1; D remains unclear. V was pared by 0 bases and J by 1 base, with 3 bases between. The CDR3 loop spans 13 amino acids. Germline lookup yields CDR1 MGHRA and CDR2 YSYEKL. This CDR3 is CASSQDKNTEAFF. CDR3 coding DNA: TGCGCCAGCAGCCAAGACAAGAACACTGAAGCTTTCTTT.

The V call is TRBV4-1, the J call TRBJ1-1; no definite D call. Trimming took 1 base from V and 4 from J, leaving 4 bases between them. The CDR3 loop spans 12 amino acids. Germline CDR1 and CDR2: MGHRA and YSYEKL. The CDR3 sequence: CASSQGLTEAFF. In DNA, the CDR3 is TGCGCCAGCAGCCAAGGCCTCACTGAAGCTTTCTTT.

This clone was recorded only once. This chain connects TRBV5-6 to TRBJ1-3, with D unclear. Germline V gene data show CDR1 as SGHDT and CDR2 as YYEEEE. The CDR3 length is 12 residues. Deletions cut 0 bases from V and 8 bases from J, with 6 bases between. The CDR3 nucleotides are TGTGCCAGCAGCTTGGGTGTCCACACCATATATTTT. Protein: CASSLGVHTIYF.

J is TRBJ1-1 and V is TRBV5-1; perhaps TRBD1 as D (5 bases). Germline loops: CDR1 SGHRS, CDR2 YFSETQ. The CDR3 loop spans 14 amino acids. V was trimmed by 4 bases and J by 1 base, leaving 11 bases between them. The CDR3 here is CASSGGRENTEAFF. The CDR3, as DNA: TGCGCCAGCAGCGGGGGACGTGAGAACACTGAAGCTTTCTTT.

The CDR3 sequence: CASSLVLAGSYEQYF. The CDR3 bases are TGTGCCAGCAGCTTGGTCCTAGCGGGCTCCTACGAGCAGTACTTC. The V gene is TRBV5-5, the J gene TRBJ2-7; 8 nucleotides agree with TRBD2. V was clipped by 0 bases and J by 0 bases; unmatched bases: 2. Per germline, CDR1 SGHKS and CDR2 YYEKEE (reference sequence). The length of the CDR3 is 15 residues. The full variable domain, its missing parts supplied by reference TRBV5-5 and TRBJ2-7, is DAGVTQSPTHLIKTRGQQVTLRCSPISGHKSVSWYQQVLGQGPQFIFQYYEKEERGRGNFPDRFSARQFPNYSSELNVNALLLGDSALYLCASSLVLAGSYEQYFGPGTRLTVT.

This chain uses TRBV6-5 with TRBJ1-3; D not resolved. Looked up from germline, CDR1 is MNHEY and CDR2 is SVGAGI. V was clipped by 0 bases and J by 1 base, with 10 bases between them. The CDR3 spans 16 residues. CDR3 region: CASSYSGSFSGNTIYF. The DNA for the CDR3 is TGTGCCAGCAGTTACTCCGGTTCCTTTTCTGGAAACACCATATATTTT.

This sequence joins TRBV6-6 and TRBJ1-5; D may be TRBD1 (5 bases). Germline lookup yields CDR1 MNHNY and CDR2 SVGAGI (reference sequence). The CDR3 runs 11 residues. V dropped 11 bases and J dropped 3 bases, with 8 bases sitting between them. The CDR3 spells CAGGDNQPQHF. CDR3 in DNA: TGTGCCGGGGGGGACAATCAGCCCCAGCATTTT.

This chain links TRBV27 with TRBJ2-7; no reliable D call. This CDR3 is 13 amino acids long. Deletions cut 5 bases from V and 4 bases from J, with 12 bases between. Germline CDR1 reads MNHEY; CDR2 reads SMNVEV (reference sequence). DNA for the CDR3: TGTGCCAGCAGTCCCCCCCGAGGATACGAGCAGTACTTC. This encodes CASSPPRGYEQYF.

In this sample, this clone turned up a few times. V is TRBV19 and J is TRBJ1-1; D is possibly TRBD1 (6 bases). The CDR3 loop spans 14 amino acids. Trimming pared 3 bases from V and 1 base from J, leaving 9 bases between. The germline V gene encodes CDR1 LNHDA and CDR2 SQIVND (reference sequence). For the CDR3, the DNA is TGTGCCAGTAGTATCTCGGACAGGAACACTGAAGCTTTCTTT. Amino acids: CASSISDRNTEAFF.